This paragraph covers one T cell receptor (beta chain) sequence. Its antigen remains unknown. CDR1 and CDR2 from the germline V gene are MNHEY and SVGEGT. Germline trimming cut 2 bases from V and 6 bases from J; bases unmatched to any gene: 13. The CDR3 is made up of 16 amino acids. These data are taken from a study of blood T cells in healthy people across ages. With a J-beta primer mix and a sample-barcoded 5' primer, a second PCR ran 7 to 11 cycles. TCRdb processed the 5' RACE reads anew with MiXCR; each CDR3 protein has one entry. The sample consists of about 1,400,000 distinct CDR3 sequences, approximately 59% of them appearing once. Ten milliliters of peripheral blood were drawn from each donor. Study findings and constraints: Bulk PBMC profiling left naive and antigen-experienced comparisons inconclusive.

The source of this sequence is a man aged 18 to 35 in good health. This chain connects TRBV6-2 or TRBV6-3 to TRBJ2-7; TRBD2 aligns across 7 bases. Sequenced input: blood. The CDR3 region has the DNA TGTGCCAGCAGTTACAGGGCCAGGGAGGGAACCATCGAGCAGTACTTC. This gives the protein CASSYRAREGTIEQYF.